The clone carrying this T cell receptor beta chain was found many times. The data stem from a study of T cell repertoires in cytomegalovirus infection. Germline values: CDR1 SEHNR, CDR2 FQNEAQ (reference sequence). CDR3 length: 14 amino acids. V lost 1 base, J lost 4 bases, and 11 bases lay in between. From the reads, TCRdb called clonotypes with MiXCR, one entry per CDR3 protein. This table holds about 260,000 distinct CDR3 sequences, roughly 15% found once. The gene calls are TRBV7-9 and TRBJ2-7, with D unresolved. The clonotype was recovered from a human donor in good health (CMV status not recorded). Some clones in this sample may be carry-over from other donors' samples. Material for sequencing was PBMCs. The chain's CDR3 is CASSLVTLGYEQYF. The DNA for the CDR3 is TGTGCCAGCAGCTTAGTCACTTTGGGTTACGAGCAGTACTTC.